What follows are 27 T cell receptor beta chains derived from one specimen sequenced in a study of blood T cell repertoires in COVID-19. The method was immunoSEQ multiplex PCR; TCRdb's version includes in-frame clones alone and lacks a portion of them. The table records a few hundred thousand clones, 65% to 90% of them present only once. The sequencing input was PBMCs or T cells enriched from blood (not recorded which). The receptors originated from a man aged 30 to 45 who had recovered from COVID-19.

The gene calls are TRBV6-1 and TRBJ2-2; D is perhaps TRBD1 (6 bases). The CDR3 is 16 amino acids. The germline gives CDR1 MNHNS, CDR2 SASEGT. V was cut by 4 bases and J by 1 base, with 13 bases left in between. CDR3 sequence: CASSAMGAGNTGELFF. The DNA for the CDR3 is TGTGCCAGCAGTGCAATGGGGGCAGGGAACACCGGGGAGCTGTTTTTT.

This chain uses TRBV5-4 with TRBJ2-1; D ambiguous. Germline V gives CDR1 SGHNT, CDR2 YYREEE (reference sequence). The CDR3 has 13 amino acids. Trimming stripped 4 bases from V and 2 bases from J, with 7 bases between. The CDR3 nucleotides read TGTGCCAGCAGCCTGGTAGCCTACAATGAGCAGTTCTTC. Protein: CASSLVAYNEQFF. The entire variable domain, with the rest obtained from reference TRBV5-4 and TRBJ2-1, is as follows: ETGVTQSPTHLIKTRGQQVTLRCSSQSGHNTVSWYQQALGQGPQFIFQYYREEENGRGNFPPRFSGLQFPNYSSELNVNALELDDSALYLCASSLVAYNEQFFGPGTRLTVL.

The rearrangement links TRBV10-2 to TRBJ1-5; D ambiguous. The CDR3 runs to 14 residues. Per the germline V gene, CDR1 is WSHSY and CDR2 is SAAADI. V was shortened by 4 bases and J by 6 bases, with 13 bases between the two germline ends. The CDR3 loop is CASSAVQAAQPQHF. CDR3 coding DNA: TGCGCCAGCAGTGCGGTTCAGGCCGCTCAGCCCCAGCATTTT.

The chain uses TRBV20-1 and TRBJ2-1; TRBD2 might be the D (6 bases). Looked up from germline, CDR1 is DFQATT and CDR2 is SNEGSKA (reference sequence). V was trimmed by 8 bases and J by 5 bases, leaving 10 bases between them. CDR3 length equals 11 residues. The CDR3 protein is CSLLADNEQFF. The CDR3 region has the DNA TGCAGTTTACTAGCCGACAATGAGCAGTTCTTC.

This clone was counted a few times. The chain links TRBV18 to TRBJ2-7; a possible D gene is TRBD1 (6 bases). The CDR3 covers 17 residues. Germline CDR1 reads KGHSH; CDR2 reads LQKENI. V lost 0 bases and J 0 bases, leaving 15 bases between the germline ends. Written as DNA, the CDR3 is TGTGCCAGCTCACCACCGGTGGGGGCGGCAGGCTCCTACGAGCAGTACTTC. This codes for CASSPPVGAAGSYEQYF. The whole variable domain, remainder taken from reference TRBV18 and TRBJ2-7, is NAGVMQNPRHLVRRRGQEARLRCSPMKGHSHVYWYRQLPEEGLKFMVYLQKENIIDESGMPKERFSAEFPKEGPSILRIQQVVRGDSAAYFCASSPPVGAAGSYEQYFGPGTRLTVT.

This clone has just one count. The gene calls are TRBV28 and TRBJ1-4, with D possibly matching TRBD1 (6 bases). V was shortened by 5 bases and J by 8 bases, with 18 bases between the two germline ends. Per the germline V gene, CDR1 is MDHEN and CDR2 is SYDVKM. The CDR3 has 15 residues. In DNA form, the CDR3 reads TGTGCCAGCAGTCCCCCTGGGGGGGCAGAGGAAAAACTGTTTTTT. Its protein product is CASSPPGGAEEKLFF.

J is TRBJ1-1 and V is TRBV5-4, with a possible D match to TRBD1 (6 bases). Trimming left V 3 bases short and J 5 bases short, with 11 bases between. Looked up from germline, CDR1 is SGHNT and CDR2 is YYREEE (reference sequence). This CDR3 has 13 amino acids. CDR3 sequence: CASSSGTLTEAFF. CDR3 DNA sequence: TGTGCCAGCAGCTCCGGGACACTGACTGAAGCTTTCTTT.

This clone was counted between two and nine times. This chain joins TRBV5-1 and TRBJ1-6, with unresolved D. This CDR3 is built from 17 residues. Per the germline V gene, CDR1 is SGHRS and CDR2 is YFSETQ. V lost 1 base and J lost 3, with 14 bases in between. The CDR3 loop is CASSLSPVNYYNSPLHF. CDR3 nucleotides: TGCGCCAGCAGCTTGAGTCCGGTGAACTACTATAATTCACCCCTCCACTTT.

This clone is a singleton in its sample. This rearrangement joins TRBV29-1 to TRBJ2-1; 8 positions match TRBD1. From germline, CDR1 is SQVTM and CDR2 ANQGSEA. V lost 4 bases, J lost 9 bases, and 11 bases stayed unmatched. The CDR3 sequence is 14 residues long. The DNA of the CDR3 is TGCAGCGTTGTTGCTAGGACAGGGTTATTTGAGCAGTTCTTC. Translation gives CSVVARTGLFEQFF.

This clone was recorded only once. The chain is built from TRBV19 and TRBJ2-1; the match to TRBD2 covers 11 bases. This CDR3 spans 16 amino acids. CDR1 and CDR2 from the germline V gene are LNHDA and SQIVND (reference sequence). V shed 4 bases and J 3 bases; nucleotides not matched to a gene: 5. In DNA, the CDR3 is TGTGCCAGTAGTAAGAGGACTAGCGGGTACTACAATGAGCAGTTCTTC. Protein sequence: CASSKRTSGYYNEQFF.

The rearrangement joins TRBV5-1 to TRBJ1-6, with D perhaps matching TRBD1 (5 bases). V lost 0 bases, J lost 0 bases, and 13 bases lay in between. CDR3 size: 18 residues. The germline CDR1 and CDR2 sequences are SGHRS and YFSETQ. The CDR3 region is CASSLGQSYSSYNSPLHF. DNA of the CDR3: TGCGCCAGCAGCTTGGGACAGTCCTACAGCTCCTATAATTCACCCCTCCACTTT.

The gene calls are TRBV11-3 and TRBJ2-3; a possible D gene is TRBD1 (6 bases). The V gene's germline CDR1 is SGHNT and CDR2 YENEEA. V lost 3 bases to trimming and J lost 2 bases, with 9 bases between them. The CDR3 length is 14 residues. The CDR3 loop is CASSFGQSTDTQYF. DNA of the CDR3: TGTGCCAGCAGCTTTGGACAGTCCACAGATACGCAGTATTTT.

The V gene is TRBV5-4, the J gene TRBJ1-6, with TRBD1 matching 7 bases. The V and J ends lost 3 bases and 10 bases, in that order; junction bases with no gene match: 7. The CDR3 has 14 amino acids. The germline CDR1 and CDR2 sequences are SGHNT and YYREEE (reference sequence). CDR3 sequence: CASSSRQGESPLHF. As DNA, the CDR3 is TGTGCCAGCAGCTCTCGACAGGGTGAATCACCCCTCCACTTT. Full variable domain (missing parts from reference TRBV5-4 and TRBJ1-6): ETGVTQSPTHLIKTRGQQVTLRCSSQSGHNTVSWYQQALGQGPQFIFQYYREEENGRGNFPPRFSGLQFPNYSSELNVNALELDDSALYLCASSSRQGESPLHFGNGTRLTVT.

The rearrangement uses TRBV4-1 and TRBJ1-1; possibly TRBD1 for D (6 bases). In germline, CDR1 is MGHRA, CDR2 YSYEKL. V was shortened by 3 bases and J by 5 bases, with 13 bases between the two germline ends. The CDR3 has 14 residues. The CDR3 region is CASSQGHTRTEAFF. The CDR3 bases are TGCGCCAGCAGCCAGGGACATACGAGGACTGAAGCTTTCTTT.

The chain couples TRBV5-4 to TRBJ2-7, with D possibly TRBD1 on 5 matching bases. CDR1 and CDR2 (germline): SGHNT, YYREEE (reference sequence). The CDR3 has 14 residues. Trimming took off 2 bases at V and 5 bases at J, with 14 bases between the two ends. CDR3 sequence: CASSFLGQGDEQYF. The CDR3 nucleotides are TGTGCCAGCAGCTTCCTAGGACAAGGAGACGAGCAGTACTTC.

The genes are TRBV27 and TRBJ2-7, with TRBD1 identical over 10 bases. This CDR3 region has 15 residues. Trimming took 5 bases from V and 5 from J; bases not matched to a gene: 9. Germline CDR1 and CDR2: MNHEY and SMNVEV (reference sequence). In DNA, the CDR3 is TGTGCCAGCAGTCCCAAATGGACAGGGGGGCACGAGCAGTACTTC. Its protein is CASSPKWTGGHEQYF.

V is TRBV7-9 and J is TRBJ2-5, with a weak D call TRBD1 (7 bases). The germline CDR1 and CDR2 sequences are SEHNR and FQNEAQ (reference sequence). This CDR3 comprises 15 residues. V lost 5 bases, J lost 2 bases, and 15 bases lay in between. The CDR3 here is CASSGGGKGQETQYF. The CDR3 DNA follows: TGTGCCAGCAGCGGAGGGGGCAAGGGGCAAGAGACCCAGTACTTC.

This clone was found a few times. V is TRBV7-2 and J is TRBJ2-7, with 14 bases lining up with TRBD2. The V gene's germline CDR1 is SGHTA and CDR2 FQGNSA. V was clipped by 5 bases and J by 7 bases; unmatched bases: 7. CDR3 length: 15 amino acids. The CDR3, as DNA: TGTGCCAGCAGCCGGAGACTAGCGGGGGGGAAAGAGCAGTACTTC. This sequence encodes CASSRRLAGGKEQYF.

The CDR3 nucleotides read TGTGCCAGCAGCTTTACCCCTTCCGGGACAACTAATGAAAAACTGTTTTTT. Its translation is CASSFTPSGTTNEKLFF. The chain recombines TRBV7-6 with TRBJ1-4; D remains unclear. Germline CDR1 and CDR2: SGHVS and FNYEAQ. The V gene lost 3 bases and the J gene lost 0 bases, with 14 bases spanning the gap. CDR3 length: 17 amino acids.

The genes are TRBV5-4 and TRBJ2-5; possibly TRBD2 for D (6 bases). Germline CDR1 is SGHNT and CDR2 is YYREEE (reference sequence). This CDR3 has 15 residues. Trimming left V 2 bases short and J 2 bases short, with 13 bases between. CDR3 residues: CASSFASGTQETQYF. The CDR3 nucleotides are TGTGCCAGCAGCTTTGCGTCCGGGACTCAAGAGACCCAGTACTTC.

This CDR3 is CASSLGRGGSPLHF. Written as DNA, the CDR3 is TGTGCCAGCAGCTTAGGAAGGGGAGGTTCACCCCTCCACTTT. The rearrangement links TRBV11-2 to TRBJ1-6; tentative D call: TRBD1 (5 bases). Trimming removed 1 base from V and 9 bases from J, with 10 bases in between. CDR1 and CDR2 (germline): SGHAT, FQNNGV. The CDR3 contains 14 residues.

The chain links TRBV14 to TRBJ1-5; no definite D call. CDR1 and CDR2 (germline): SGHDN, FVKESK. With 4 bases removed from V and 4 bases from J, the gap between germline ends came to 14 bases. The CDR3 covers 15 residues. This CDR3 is CASSRGRGGNQPQHF. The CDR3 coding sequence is TGTGCCAGCAGCCGAGGTCGGGGAGGAAATCAGCCCCAGCATTTT.

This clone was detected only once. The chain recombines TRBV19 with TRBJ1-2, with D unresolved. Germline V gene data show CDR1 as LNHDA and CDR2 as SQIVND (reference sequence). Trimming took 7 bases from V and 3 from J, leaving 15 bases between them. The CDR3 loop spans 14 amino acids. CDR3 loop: CASKEGGFDYGYTF. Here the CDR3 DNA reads TGTGCCAGTAAGGAAGGAGGGTTCGACTATGGCTACACCTTC.

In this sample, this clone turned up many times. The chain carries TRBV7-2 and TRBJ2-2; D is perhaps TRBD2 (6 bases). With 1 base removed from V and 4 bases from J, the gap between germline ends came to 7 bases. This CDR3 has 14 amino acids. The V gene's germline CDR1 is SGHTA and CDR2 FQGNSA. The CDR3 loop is CASSLVGGTGELFF. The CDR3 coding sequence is TGTGCCAGCAGCTTAGTCGGGGGCACCGGGGAGCTGTTTTTT.

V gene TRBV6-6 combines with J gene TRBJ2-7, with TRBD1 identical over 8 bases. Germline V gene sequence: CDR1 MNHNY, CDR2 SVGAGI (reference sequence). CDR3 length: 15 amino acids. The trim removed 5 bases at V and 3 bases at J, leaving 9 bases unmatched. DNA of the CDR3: TGTGCCAGCAGTACAACAGGGGGTATCGGCTACGAGCAGTACTTC. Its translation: CASSTTGGIGYEQYF.

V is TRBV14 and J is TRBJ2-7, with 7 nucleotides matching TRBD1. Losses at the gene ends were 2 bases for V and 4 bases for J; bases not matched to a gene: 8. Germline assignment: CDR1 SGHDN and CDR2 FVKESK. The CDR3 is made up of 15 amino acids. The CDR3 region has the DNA TGTGCCAGCAGCCAATTAAGGACAGGATTATACGAGCAGTACTTC. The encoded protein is CASSQLRTGLYEQYF.

CDR3 nucleotide sequence: TGCGCCAGCAGCCTGGGACTTTTCCAAGAGACCCAGTACTTC. It yields the protein CASSLGLFQETQYF. The chain combines TRBV4-1 with TRBJ2-5; D perhaps matches TRBD2 (6 bases). CDR1 is MGHRA, CDR2 YSYEKL, per germline. The CDR3 contains 14 residues. V dropped 4 bases and J dropped 1 base, with 10 bases sitting between them.